These 24 T cell receptor beta chains were all obtained from the same sample, sequenced in a study of cytomegalovirus exposure and HLA in healthy donors. Amplification used 60 Vbeta primers and 13 Jbeta primers. Measured with immunoSEQ multiplex PCR; TCRdb has only the in-frame clones, and not every one. The sample includes 130,000 to 150,000 clones, more than 75% of them seen just once. The sequenced sample was PBMCs. The receptors were sampled from a female donor in good health and CMV-seronegative.

V and J are TRBV6-1 and TRBJ2-3, with D perhaps TRBD1 (5 bases). Germline values: CDR1 MNHNS, CDR2 SASEGT. The CDR3 runs to 15 residues. Trimming cost V 2 bases and J 2 bases, with 11 bases left between them. The CDR3 sequence: CASSERLDNTDTQYF. DNA of the CDR3: TGTGCCAGCAGTGAAAGATTGGACAACACAGATACGCAGTATTTT.

DNA for the CDR3: TGTGCCAGCAGCTTGGGGGACTCCCCTGGTACGCAGTATTTT. This codes for CASSLGDSPGTQYF. The chain carries TRBV5-5 and TRBJ2-3, with a tentative D call TRBD2 (6 bases). Germline lookup yields CDR1 SGHKS and CDR2 YYEKEE (reference sequence). Trimming took 0 bases from V and 8 from J, leaving 13 bases between them. CDR3 length equals 14 residues. The full variable domain, its missing parts supplied by reference TRBV5-5 and TRBJ2-3, is DAGVTQSPTHLIKTRGQQVTLRCSPISGHKSVSWYQQVLGQGPQFIFQYYEKEERGRGNFPDRFSARQFPNYSSELNVNALLLGDSALYLCASSLGDSPGTQYFGPGTRLTVL.

The rearrangement joins TRBV4-1 to TRBJ2-7; 10 nucleotides align to TRBD1. CDR3 length: 15 amino acids. The germline V gene has CDR1 MGHRA and CDR2 YSYEKL. The J segment lost 3 bases and the V segment lost 3 bases, leaving 5 bases of the junction unmatched. CDR3 in amino acids: CASSQDRGTYYEQYF. CDR3 bases: TGCGCCAGCAGCCAGGACAGGGGGACCTACTACGAGCAGTACTTC.

J is TRBJ2-2 and V is TRBV9, with 8 bases aligning to TRBD2. V dropped 0 bases and J dropped 4; count of bases not matched to a gene: 5. Germline V gene sequence: CDR1 SGDLS, CDR2 YYNGEE. CDR3 size: 16 residues. The CDR3 bases are TGTGCCAGCAGCGTAGTCGGGGGGGGAGGCACCGGGGAGCTGTTTTTT. This translates into CASSVVGGGGTGELFF.

The gene calls are TRBV28 and TRBJ1-1; the D gene is possibly TRBD1 (5 bases). In germline, CDR1 is MDHEN, CDR2 SYDVKM. With 2 bases removed from V and 5 bases from J, the gap between germline ends came to 15 bases. The CDR3 sequence is 15 residues long. The CDR3 spells CASSLEWSRVTEAFF. The DNA for the CDR3 is TGTGCCAGCAGTTTAGAATGGAGCAGGGTGACTGAAGCTTTCTTT.

The J gene is TRBJ1-6, the V gene TRBV6-6; 9 bases align to TRBD1. V trimming: 8 bases; J trimming: 3 bases; junction bases outside the gene matches: 5. The V gene's germline CDR1 is MNHNY and CDR2 SVGAGI (reference sequence). This CDR3 has 15 residues. CDR3: CASQGTGLYNSPLHF. DNA for the CDR3: TGTGCCAGCCAGGGGACAGGGCTCTATAATTCACCCCTCCACTTT.

The genes are TRBV6-4 and TRBJ2-3; TRBD2 agrees at 13 bases. The CDR3 is 16 amino acids. Germline-derived CDR1 and CDR2 are MRHNA and SNTAGT. Trimming removed 6 bases from V and 0 bases from J; junction bases left unmatched: 3. The CDR3 protein is CASSALAGGSTDTQYF. The DNA for the CDR3 is TGTGCCAGCAGCGCACTAGCGGGGGGGAGCACAGATACGCAGTATTTT.

The genes are TRBV9 and TRBJ2-6; weak D call: TRBD2 (5 bases). This CDR3 region has 17 residues. CDR1 and CDR2 (germline): SGDLS, YYNGEE. With 0 bases removed from V and 2 bases from J, the gap between germline ends came to 12 bases. CDR3 in amino acids: CASSVATILAGANVLTF. CDR3 DNA: TGTGCCAGCAGCGTAGCTACGATACTAGCTGGGGCCAACGTCCTGACTTTC. Filled out from reference TRBV9 and TRBJ2-6, the complete variable domain reads DSGVTQTPKHLITATGQRVTLRCSPRSGDLSVYWYQQSLDQGLQFLIQYYNGEERAKGNILERFSAQQFPDLHSELNLSSLELGDSALYFCASSVATILAGANVLTFGAGSRLTVL.

The chain is built from TRBV5-4 and TRBJ2-3, with TRBD2 matching 8 bases. This CDR3 has 17 residues. J gave up 7 bases and V 1 base, and 14 bases lay outside the gene matches. The germline V gene encodes CDR1 SGHNT and CDR2 YYREEE (reference sequence). In nucleotides, the CDR3 is TGTGCCAGCAGCTTGTACTCGAGCGGGAGTAGGATCCATACGCAGTATTTT. As protein: CASSLYSSGSRIHTQYF. Full variable domain (remainder filled in from reference TRBV5-4 and TRBJ2-3): ETGVTQSPTHLIKTRGQQVTLRCSSQSGHNTVSWYQQALGQGPQFIFQYYREEENGRGNFPPRFSGLQFPNYSSELNVNALELDDSALYLCASSLYSSGSRIHTQYFGPGTRLTVL.

V and J are TRBV27 and TRBJ2-7; 9 nucleotides agree with TRBD2. The junction had 14 bases not matched to a gene; V was cut back by 2 bases and J by 0 bases. Germline CDR1 MNHEY, CDR2 SMNVEV (reference sequence). CDR3 length equals 19 residues. The CDR3 DNA reads as TGTGCCAGCAGTTTAACTCCCCCGATGCTAGCGGGAAACTCCTACGAGCAGTACTTC. Translation: CASSLTPPMLAGNSYEQYF.

The DNA of the CDR3 is TGCGCCAGCAGCCCTCGGGACACCTCCTACGAGCAGTACTTC. It translates to CASSPRDTSYEQYF. The chain joins TRBV5-1 to TRBJ2-7; possible D gene TRBD1, 6 bases. CDR1 is SGHRS and CDR2 is YFSETQ in the germline V gene. This CDR3 is built from 14 residues. Trimming stripped 4 bases from V and 0 bases from J, with 11 bases between.

The chain combines TRBV15 with TRBJ1-1; D call uncertain. The germline V gene encodes CDR1 LNHNV and CDR2 YYDKDF (reference sequence). Trimming removed 0 bases at V and 7 bases at J, with 18 bases between. The CDR3 spans 16 residues. The CDR3 DNA sequence: TGTGCCACCAGCAGAGATCGAGTAGGAGGGCTGGTTGAAGCTTTCTTT. This translates into CATSRDRVGGLVEAFF. Filled out from reference TRBV15 and TRBJ1-1, the complete variable domain reads DAMVIQNPRYQVTQFGKPVTLSCSQTLNHNVMYWYQQKSSQAPKLLFHYYDKDFNNEADTPDNFQSRRPNTSFCFLDIRSPGLGDTAMYLCATSRDRVGGLVEAFFGQGTRLTVV.

The genes are TRBV7-2 and TRBJ2-1; weak D call: TRBD1 (6 bases). V was clipped by 0 bases and J by 4 bases, with 10 bases between them. The CDR3 has 15 residues. Germline CDR1 SGHTA, CDR2 FQGNSA. CDR3 bases: TGTGCCAGCAGCTTAGCGGGGGCCCGATACAATGAGCAGTTCTTC. Amino acid sequence: CASSLAGARYNEQFF.

The chain joins TRBV28 to TRBJ1-5; D not resolved. Trimming shortened V by 2 bases and J by 10 bases, and 12 bases separated the two germline ends. CDR1 and CDR2 from the germline V gene are MDHEN and SYDVKM. The CDR3 length is 13 residues. DNA of the CDR3: TGTGCCAGCAGTTTACCGCCGGGGATTCCCCAGCATTTT. Translating gives CASSLPPGIPQHF.

On this clone itself: Other DNA sequences within the sample encode an identical CDR3. The V and J genes are TRBV30 and TRBJ1-2, with 7 bases lining up with TRBD1. The CDR3 has 13 amino acids. The V segment lost 1 base and the J segment 8 bases; nucleotides outside the gene matches: 7. Germline loops: CDR1 GTSNPN, CDR2 SVGIG (reference sequence). CDR3 loop: CAWSAETGSGYTF. The CDR3 DNA is TGTGCCTGGAGTGCCGAGACAGGGAGCGGCTACACCTTC.

The V gene is TRBV30, the J gene TRBJ1-2; 9 bases line up with TRBD1. Germline V CDR1 and CDR2: GTSNPN, SVGIG (reference sequence). CDR3 size: 16 residues. Trimming took 5 bases from V and 4 from J; bases not matched to a gene: 14. The CDR3 loop reads CAWAIATGGIGYGYTF. The DNA for the CDR3 is TGTGCCTGGGCTATTGCAACAGGGGGCATAGGCTATGGCTACACCTTC.

V and J are TRBV9 and TRBJ2-5; 9 bases are a match to TRBD2. The junction had 16 bases not matched to a gene; V was cut back by 0 bases and J by 4 bases. The germline CDR1 and CDR2 sequences are SGDLS and YYNGEE. The CDR3 extends over 19 amino acids. CDR3 loop: CASSVGAGGHLVGGETQYF. CDR3 sequence (DNA): TGTGCCAGCAGCGTAGGAGCGGGGGGCCACCTAGTGGGGGGAGAGACCCAGTACTTC.

The J gene is TRBJ2-1, the V gene TRBV4-1; TRBD2 matches 7 bases. The ends lost 1 base at V and 12 bases at J; junction bases unmatched: 3. Looked up from germline, CDR1 is MGHRA and CDR2 is YSYEKL. The length of the CDR3 is 12 residues. The CDR3, as DNA: TGCGCCAGCAGCCAAGGACGCGGGGGGCAGTTCTTC. Encoded protein: CASSQGRGGQFF.

Regarding this clone: The germline gene is not matched at one end of the junction; a read error may be the cause. The chain carries TRBV10-3 and TRBJ1-2, with D unresolved. Germline V gene lookup returns CDR1 ENHRY and CDR2 SYGVKD. CDR3 size: 15 residues. The CDR3 is CASSEAPDFVYGYTF. The CDR3 coding sequence is TGTGCCAGCAGTGAAGCGCCGGACTTCGTCTATGGCTACACCTTC.

The chain is built from TRBV7-6 and TRBJ1-3, with a possible D match to TRBD1 (6 bases). The CDR3 has 16 amino acids. Germline-derived CDR1 and CDR2 are SGHVS and FNYEAQ. V lost 4 bases and J lost 0, with 13 bases in between. CDR3 loop: CASSSTGPTSGNTIYF. CDR3 DNA: TGTGCCAGCAGCTCTACAGGGCCTACCTCTGGAAACACCATATATTTT.

V gene TRBV2 combines with J gene TRBJ2-2; D remains unclear. Germline-derived CDR1 and CDR2 are SNHLY and FYNNEI. The CDR3 covers 15 residues. V shed 7 bases and J shed 0 bases, with 12 bases lying between them. The CDR3, as DNA: TGTGCCAGCACAGAACCGTTCGCGAACACCGGGGAGCTGTTTTTT. This encodes CASTEPFANTGELFF.

The chain combines TRBV5-4 with TRBJ1-2; 10 bases fit TRBD1. J lost 4 bases, V lost 4 bases, and 7 bases had no gene match. The germline gives CDR1 SGHNT, CDR2 YYREEE (reference sequence). The CDR3 runs 15 residues. DNA of the CDR3: TGTGCCAGCAGCCTTGACAGGGGGCAGGGCTATGGCTACACCTTC. Translation gives CASSLDRGQGYGYTF.

This clone was detected a few times. V gene TRBV7-7 combines with J gene TRBJ2-1; tentatively, D is TRBD1 (6 bases). Germline assignment: CDR1 SSHAT and CDR2 FNYEAQ (reference sequence). Deletions cut 1 base from V and 5 bases from J, with 18 bases between. The CDR3 contains 17 residues. The CDR3 DNA reads TGTGCCAGCAGCTTAGGGGCGGGCAGGGGCCGTGACAATGAGCAGTTCTTC. Its translation is CASSLGAGRGRDNEQFF.

This chain joins TRBV28 and TRBJ2-3, with 7 bases that match TRBD2. V lost 3 bases and J lost 4; bases outside the gene matches: 7. The CDR3 is 15 residues long. CDR1 and CDR2 from the germline V gene are MDHEN and SYDVKM. CDR3: CASSFRTSNADTQYF. The CDR3 DNA reads as TGTGCCAGCAGTTTTCGGACTAGTAACGCAGATACGCAGTATTTT. The full variable domain, its missing parts supplied by reference TRBV28 and TRBJ2-3, is DVKVTQSSRYLVKRTGEKVFLECVQDMDHENMFWYRQDPGLGLRLIYFSYDVKMKEKGDIPEGYSVSREKKERFSLILESASTNQTSMYLCASSFRTSNADTQYFGPGTRLTVL.